Below, one T cell receptor (beta chain) is given with its context. Clinical history as reported by participants underpinned cohort assignment. The sample is drawn from a study of blood T cell repertoires in COVID-19. Background on the study: Whether acute or convalescent, the COVID-19 samples came from the United States, Italy and Spain. From T cells, B-cell-depleted T cells, or PBMCs came the material, which was cDNA or gDNA.

Original processing methods: Amplification of reference gene primers provided the estimated nucleated cell counts. TCRdb's copy holds only in-frame clones and misses some; the assay was immunoSEQ multiplex PCR. The DNA was the basis for D and trimming; V, J and clone size are from that table. The sample gives around 250,000 clones, 86% of which show up once; roughly a sixth is in the top ten. V was trimmed by 6 bases and J by 4 bases, leaving 15 bases between them. The CDR3 loop spans 14 amino acids. The germline gives CDR1 SNHLY, CDR2 FYNNEI. V and J are TRBV2 and TRBJ1-2; maybe TRBD1 (5 bases). Sequencing input: PBMCs or T cells enriched from blood (not recorded which). The source of this sequence is a young man who had recovered from COVID-19. The CDR3 sequence: CASRTASSSYGYTF. As DNA, the CDR3 is TGTGCCAGCAGGACAGCTTCCTCTAGCTATGGCTACACCTTC.